This is a list of T cell receptor beta chains from one sample in a study of cytomegalovirus exposure and HLA in healthy donors. Generated by immunoSEQ multiplex PCR, the TCRdb table keeps only in-frame clones and is missing some. This repertoire shows approximately 160,000 clones, 65% to 70% found once; its top ten account for 4% to 5.5%. The sequencing sample was made of PBMCs. The source of these receptors is a woman between 18 and 30 years old in good health and CMV-seropositive. Each CDR3 is given with its conserved first and last residue. D genes are given only for firm matches. The size of a clone is reported for some rows only, either as once, few or many, or as a class for expanded clones.

TRBV27,TRBJ2-7,.,TRBD1,TGTGCCAGCAGGTTTGGGACAGGGGTACACGAGCAGTACTTC,CASRFGTGVHEQYF
TRBV27,TRBJ1-2,few,TRBD1,TGTGCCAGCAGTTTAAAAGACAGGGGCCTCTATGGCTACACCTTC,CASSLKDRGLYGYTF
TRBV29-1,TRBJ2-3,.,.,TGCAGCGGGGGGGGCGGGAACCAGAATACGCAGTATTTT,CSGGGGNQNTQYF
TRBV19,TRBJ1-1,.,.,TGTGCCAGTAGTACCCCCCGGGGGTCCCCTGAAGCTTTCTTT,CASSTPRGSPEAFF
TRBV2,TRBJ1-6,.,TRBD1,TGTGCCAGCAGTGGAGAGGGGGCAGTTAATTCACCCCTCCACTTT,CASSGEGAVNSPLHF
TRBV10-1,TRBJ2-5,.,TRBD1,TGCGCCAGCACCCGTAGGGGACAGGGGACGGAGACCCAGTACTTC,CASTRRGQGTETQYF
TRBV7-9,TRBJ2-2,.,.,TGTGCCAGCAGCTTACAGGGTAGTAGGACCGGGGAGCTGTTTTTT,CASSLQGSRTGELFF
TRBV27,TRBJ1-5,.,.,TGTGCCAGCAGTTTAAGCGGGAACCTAGGCAGCAATCAGCCCCAGCATTTT,CASSLSGNLGSNQPQHF
TRBV27,TRBJ1-2,.,TRBD1,TGTGCCAGCAGTTTACAGGGGGTTGTTCCTCCTTATGGCTACACCTTC,CASSLQGVVPPYGYTF
TRBV27,TRBJ2-7,few,.,TGTGCCAGCACCAATTGGCGCGGGGAGCAGTACTTC,CASTNWRGEQYF
TRBV7-9,TRBJ2-5,few,TRBD1,TGTGCCAGCCCCGCGACAGGGTACAATGCCTTTCAAGAGACCCAGTACTTC,CASPATGYNAFQETQYF
TRBV4-1,TRBJ1-5,.,.,TGCGCCAGCAGCCAAGTAGAAGCAGGCGATCAGCCCCAGCATTTT,CASSQVEAGDQPQHF
TRBV13,TRBJ1-2,.,.,TGTGCCAGCAGCCAAAAACTACACTCTGACAGGAACTACTATGGCTACACCTTC,CASSQKLHSDRNYYGYTF
TRBV27,TRBJ2-5,.,TRBD1,TGTGCCAGCAAGAGACAGGGTAATGGTGGAGAGACCCAGTACTTC,CASKRQGNGGETQYF
TRBV6-5,TRBJ2-5,few,TRBD1,TGTGCCAGCAGTTCCGCCGGGACAGGGGGCGATGAGACCCAGTACTTC,CASSSAGTGGDETQYF
TRBV6-4,TRBJ2-1,.,.,TGTGCCAGCAGCGGAGACTACAATGAGCAGTTCTTC,CASSGDYNEQFF
TRBV18,TRBJ2-7,.,.,TGTGCCAGCTCACCACGGGGGGGCTTGGGACGGTACGAGCAGTACTTC,CASSPRGGLGRYEQYF
TRBV9,TRBJ2-7,.,TRBD2,TGTGCCAGCAGCGTAGCCGCGGGGGGGCCGAAGGAGCAGTACTTC,CASSVAAGGPKEQYF
TRBV7-9,TRBJ1-4,.,.,TGTGCCAGCAGCTTACACGGTGATGAAAAACTGTTTTTT,CASSLHGDEKLFF
TRBV7-9,TRBJ2-7,once,.,TGTGCCAGCACGACTAGGGCAGGGATAATCTACGAGCAGTACTTC,CASTTRAGIIYEQYF
TRBV19,TRBJ2-6,.,.,TGTGCCAGTAGTATATCAGGAAGAGCCAACGTCCTGACTTTC,CASSISGRANVLTF
TRBV19,TRBJ1-3,.,.,TGTGCCAGTAGAAGAGCCGCTGGAAACACCATATATTTT,CASRRAAGNTIYF
TRBV4-2,TRBJ1-2,few,TRBD1,TGTGCCAGCAGCCATCCCCTTGGACAGGGGGTGGACTATGGCTACACCTTC,CASSHPLGQGVDYGYTF
TRBV6-1,TRBJ2-7,few,TRBD1,TGTGCCAGCAGTGAAGGGACAGGGGCCCCCTACGAGCAGTACTTC,CASSEGTGAPYEQYF
TRBV4-1,TRBJ2-5,.,.,TGCGCCAGCAGCCAAGTAGGGGCAGGGGCGGAGACCCAGTACTTC,CASSQVGAGAETQYF
TRBV10-1,TRBJ2-7,.,TRBD1,TGCGCCAGCAGCGAAGGGACAGGGAGATCCTACGAGCAGTACTTC,CASSEGTGRSYEQYF
TRBV4-1,TRBJ2-7,few,.,TGCGCCAGCAGCCAAGATCCGCTAGCGAGCCCCCAATCCTACGAGCAGTACTTC,CASSQDPLASPQSYEQYF
TRBV18,TRBJ1-3,.,.,TGTGCCAGCTCATCCGCGGGATCCTCTGGAAACACCATATATTTT,CASSSAGSSGNTIYF
TRBV28,TRBJ2-7,.,.,TGTGCCAGCAGCCCGACAGGATTCTCCTACGAGCAGTACTTC,CASSPTGFSYEQYF
TRBV4-2,TRBJ2-7,.,.,TGTGCCAGCAGCCAAGGCCTCCGGGACTACGAGCAGTACTTC,CASSQGLRDYEQYF
TRBV11-3,TRBJ1-1,.,.,TGTGCCAGCAGCCAGACATCGAACACTGAAGCTTTCTTT,CASSQTSNTEAFF
TRBV7-9,TRBJ2-1,.,TRBD2,TGTGCCAGCAGCACTAGCGGGAGGGCCAGAAATGAGCAGTTCTTC,CASSTSGRARNEQFF
TRBV10-1,TRBJ1-1,.,TRBD1,TGCGCCAGCAGTGAGGCACCGGGACAGGGGGCTTTCTTT,CASSEAPGQGAFF
TRBV4-2,TRBJ1-5,many,TRBD1,TGTGCCAGCAGCCAAGCCGGGACAGGTACGCCCCAGCATTTT,CASSQAGTGTPQHF
TRBV7-2,TRBJ1-1,.,.,TGTGCCAGCAGCTTAGTATCCCGGGGCACTGAAGCTTTCTTT,CASSLVSRGTEAFF
TRBV6-5,TRBJ2-2,.,.,TGTGCCAGCAGTTACCTATCTACCGCATCCGGGGAGCTGTTTTTT,CASSYLSTASGELFF
TRBV4-1,TRBJ1-1,.,.,TGCGCCAGCAGCCAAGAACCGACAGGCACTGAAGCTTTCTTT,CASSQEPTGTEAFF
TRBV28,TRBJ2-7,.,TRBD2,TGTGCCAGCAGTTTAGGGCGGGAGGCCGACGAGCAGTACTTC,CASSLGREADEQYF
TRBV11-2,TRBJ2-2,.,.,TGTGCCAGCAGCTCGAGGAATGAGGGTGCCGGGGAGCTGTTTTTT,CASSSRNEGAGELFF